Sequencing of this TCR beta chain was carried out in a study of human T cells and chemical hapten exposure (dated by TCRdb to about 2021). Regarding the complete study: For sensitization, 2% DPC in acetone was applied to a roughly 2 cm by roughly 2 cm area of upper inner arm skin. This study followed changes in the peripheral blood TCR repertoire in vivo during primary and secondary sensitization of alopecia patients to the hapten diphenylcyclopropenone (DPC). Nearly 30 alopecia patients gave blood for TCR sequencing at one to four time points (pre-sensitization, 2, 6 and 24 weeks). Libraries were pooled for sequencing, and variation in per-sample TCR yields was attributed mainly to small differences in library volumes within the pool. Alopecia areata with under or over 50% scalp involvement, alopecia totalis and alopecia universalis were represented in the patient cohort, which was mostly female. Patch testing on the upper back used Finn chambers containing 0.01% DPC, with scoring done after 6 days according to International Contact Dermatitis Research Group standards. Blood samples were taken from patients before sensitization (week 0) and then at 2, 6 and about 24 weeks after DPC sensitization. Throughout the roughly 24-week study period, patients were also given weekly therapeutic DPC doses on the scalp. Overall study outcomes, separate from this receptor: Because all patients had alopecia, a presumed autoimmune disease, the immune response of the patients might differ from that of healthy individuals. After repeated subsampling, changes were observed in the strength of the expansion versus patch-test correlation and in the threshold at which the correlation became significant. Patch test score was positively correlated with the number of PT1 expanded TCRs, with significance at thresholds 8, 16 and 32 but not at 4. Compared with pre-sensitization or healthy control sets, expanded TCRs formed significantly more large CDR3 similarity clusters, which is consistent with antigen-driven responses. DPC sensitization did not change the number of TCRs with a frequency above 1 in 1000, and there was no evidence of changes in global repertoire structure.

The method behind the library was RACE. Sequencing instrument: NextSeq 500. Library preparation attached unique molecular identifiers to individual cDNA molecules for quantitative, reproducible TCR counting. From each blood RNA sample, both TCR alpha and TCR beta chains were sequenced. The study's own analysis went as follows. Samples had a median of roughly 87,000 TCRs, with a range from about 20,000 to 690,600. V, J and CDR3 annotation of the TCR reads was carried out using the Decombinator software suite. To make PS versus PT1 abundance plots, every sample was subsampled to the same number of TCRs (28,000). Expanded TCRs were defined as absent before sensitization and observed at least eight times at the 2-week time point. Using fastp at Q25 and MiXCR, TCRdb reprocessed the public reads and kept productive beta chains. Each CDR3 protein appears once, grouped with its most common genes and DNA. TCRdb, rather than the study authors, made the V and J calls. The sample table lists some 250,000 distinct CDR3 sequences, roughly 7.7% of them with a count of one. The top ten hold more than 0.95% of the sample.

This clonotype was seen a handful of times. The antigen this receptor binds is unknown. Base qualities are missing; no much larger clone stands one base away. The time point label corresponds to: pre-sensitization, week 0. Explained via the paper, the treatment or condition label denotes: therapeutic diphenylcyclopropenone sensitization with weekly scalp DPC. At every patch-test visit, the blood draw took place before the patch test was put on. Patients were eligible if aged 18 to 70, diagnosed with alopecia and judged suitable for DPC therapy, and pregnant patients were excluded. Unfractionated whole blood was collected in Tempus Blood RNA tubes, and total RNA was extracted from that blood. Here V drops 6 bases and J drops 3 bases, and the junction holds 1 base not matched to any gene. There are 12 amino acids in the CDR3, from cysteine to phenylalanine inclusive. Just the 36-base CDR3 DNA is kept, in frame starting at base 1.

Sequenced here: whole blood, sampled in connection with sensitization to the hapten diphenylcyclopropenone (DPC). Rearrangement joined TRBV12-3 or TRBV12-4 to TRBJ1-1; 7 central bases correspond to TRBD1. The receptor was isolated from a man aged 18-30 years with alopecia areata. Some clones in this sample may be carry-over from other donors' samples. The CDR3 reads as follows: CASSGTDTEAFF. The DNA is TGTGCCAGCAGCGGGACAGACACTGAAGCTTTCTTT.